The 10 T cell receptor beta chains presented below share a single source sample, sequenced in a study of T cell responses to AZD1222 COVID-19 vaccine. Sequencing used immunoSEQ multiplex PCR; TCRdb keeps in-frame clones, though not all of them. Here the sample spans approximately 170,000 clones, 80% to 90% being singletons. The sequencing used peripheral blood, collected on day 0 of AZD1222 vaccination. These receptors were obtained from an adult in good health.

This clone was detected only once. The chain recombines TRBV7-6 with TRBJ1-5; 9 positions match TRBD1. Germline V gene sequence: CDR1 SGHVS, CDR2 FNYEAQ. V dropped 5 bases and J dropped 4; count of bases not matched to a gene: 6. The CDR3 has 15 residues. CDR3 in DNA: TGTGCCAGCAGCGAGGGGACAGGGCTGAATCAGCCCCAGCATTTT. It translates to CASSEGTGLNQPQHF.

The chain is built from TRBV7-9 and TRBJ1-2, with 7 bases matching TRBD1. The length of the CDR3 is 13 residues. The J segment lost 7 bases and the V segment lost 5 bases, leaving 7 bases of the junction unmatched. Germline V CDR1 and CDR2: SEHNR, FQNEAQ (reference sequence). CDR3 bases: TGTGCCAGCAGCCGAGACAGGGCTGGTGGCTACACCTTC. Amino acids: CASSRDRAGGYTF. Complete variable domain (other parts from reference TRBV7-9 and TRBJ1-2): DTGVSQNPRHKITKRGQNVTFRCDPISEHNRLYWYRQTLGQGPEFLTYFQNEAQLEKSRLLSDRFSAERPKGSFSTLEIQRTEQGDSAMYLCASSRDRAGGYTFGSGTRLTVV.

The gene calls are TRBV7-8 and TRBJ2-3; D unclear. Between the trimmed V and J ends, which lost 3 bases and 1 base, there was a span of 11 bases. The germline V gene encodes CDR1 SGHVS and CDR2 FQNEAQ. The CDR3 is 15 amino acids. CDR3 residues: CASSFRVLRTDTQYF. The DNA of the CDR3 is TGTGCCAGCAGCTTCCGTGTCCTTCGCACAGATACGCAGTATTTT.

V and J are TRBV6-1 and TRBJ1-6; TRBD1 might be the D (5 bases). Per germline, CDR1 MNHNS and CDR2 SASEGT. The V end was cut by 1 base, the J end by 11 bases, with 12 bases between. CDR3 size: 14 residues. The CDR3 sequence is CASSEEGTPAPLHF. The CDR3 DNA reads TGTGCCAGCAGTGAAGAGGGGACCCCGGCACCCCTCCACTTT.

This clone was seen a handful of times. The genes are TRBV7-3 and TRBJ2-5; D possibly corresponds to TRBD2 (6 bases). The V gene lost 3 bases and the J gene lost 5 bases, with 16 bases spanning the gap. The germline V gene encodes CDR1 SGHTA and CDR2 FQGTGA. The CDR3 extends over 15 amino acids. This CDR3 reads CASSFYGGVGETQYF. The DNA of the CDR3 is TGTGCCAGCAGCTTTTATGGCGGGGTAGGGGAGACCCAGTACTTC.

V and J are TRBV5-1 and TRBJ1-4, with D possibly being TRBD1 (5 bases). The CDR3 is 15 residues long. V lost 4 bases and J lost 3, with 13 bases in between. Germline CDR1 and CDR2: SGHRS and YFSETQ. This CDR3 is CASSPAGGANEKLFF. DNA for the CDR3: TGCGCCAGCAGCCCAGCGGGGGGGGCTAATGAAAAACTGTTTTTT.

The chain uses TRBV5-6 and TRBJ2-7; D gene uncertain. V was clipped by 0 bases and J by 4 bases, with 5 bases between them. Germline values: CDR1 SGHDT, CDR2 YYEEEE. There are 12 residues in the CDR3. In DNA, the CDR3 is TGTGCCAGCAGCTTGGGGGCGTACGAGCAGTACGTC. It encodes CASSLGAYEQYV.

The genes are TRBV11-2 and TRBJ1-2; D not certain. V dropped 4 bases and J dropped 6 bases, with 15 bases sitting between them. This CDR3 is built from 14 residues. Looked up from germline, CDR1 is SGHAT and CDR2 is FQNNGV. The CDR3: CASSSIVTLDGYTF. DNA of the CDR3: TGTGCCAGCAGCTCTATCGTTACTTTAGATGGCTACACCTTC.

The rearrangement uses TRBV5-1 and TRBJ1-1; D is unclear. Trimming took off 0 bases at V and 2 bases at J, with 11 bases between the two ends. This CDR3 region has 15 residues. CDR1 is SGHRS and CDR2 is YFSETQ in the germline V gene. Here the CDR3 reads CASSLGQPPNTEAFF. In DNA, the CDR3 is TGCGCCAGCAGCTTGGGTCAGCCTCCTAACACTGAAGCTTTCTTT.

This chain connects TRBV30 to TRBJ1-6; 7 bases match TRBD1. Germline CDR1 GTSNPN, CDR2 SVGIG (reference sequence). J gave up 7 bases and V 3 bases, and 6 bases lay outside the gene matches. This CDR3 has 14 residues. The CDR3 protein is CAWRLQGGNSPLHF. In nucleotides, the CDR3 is TGTGCCTGGAGGTTGCAGGGGGGAAATTCACCCCTCCACTTT.